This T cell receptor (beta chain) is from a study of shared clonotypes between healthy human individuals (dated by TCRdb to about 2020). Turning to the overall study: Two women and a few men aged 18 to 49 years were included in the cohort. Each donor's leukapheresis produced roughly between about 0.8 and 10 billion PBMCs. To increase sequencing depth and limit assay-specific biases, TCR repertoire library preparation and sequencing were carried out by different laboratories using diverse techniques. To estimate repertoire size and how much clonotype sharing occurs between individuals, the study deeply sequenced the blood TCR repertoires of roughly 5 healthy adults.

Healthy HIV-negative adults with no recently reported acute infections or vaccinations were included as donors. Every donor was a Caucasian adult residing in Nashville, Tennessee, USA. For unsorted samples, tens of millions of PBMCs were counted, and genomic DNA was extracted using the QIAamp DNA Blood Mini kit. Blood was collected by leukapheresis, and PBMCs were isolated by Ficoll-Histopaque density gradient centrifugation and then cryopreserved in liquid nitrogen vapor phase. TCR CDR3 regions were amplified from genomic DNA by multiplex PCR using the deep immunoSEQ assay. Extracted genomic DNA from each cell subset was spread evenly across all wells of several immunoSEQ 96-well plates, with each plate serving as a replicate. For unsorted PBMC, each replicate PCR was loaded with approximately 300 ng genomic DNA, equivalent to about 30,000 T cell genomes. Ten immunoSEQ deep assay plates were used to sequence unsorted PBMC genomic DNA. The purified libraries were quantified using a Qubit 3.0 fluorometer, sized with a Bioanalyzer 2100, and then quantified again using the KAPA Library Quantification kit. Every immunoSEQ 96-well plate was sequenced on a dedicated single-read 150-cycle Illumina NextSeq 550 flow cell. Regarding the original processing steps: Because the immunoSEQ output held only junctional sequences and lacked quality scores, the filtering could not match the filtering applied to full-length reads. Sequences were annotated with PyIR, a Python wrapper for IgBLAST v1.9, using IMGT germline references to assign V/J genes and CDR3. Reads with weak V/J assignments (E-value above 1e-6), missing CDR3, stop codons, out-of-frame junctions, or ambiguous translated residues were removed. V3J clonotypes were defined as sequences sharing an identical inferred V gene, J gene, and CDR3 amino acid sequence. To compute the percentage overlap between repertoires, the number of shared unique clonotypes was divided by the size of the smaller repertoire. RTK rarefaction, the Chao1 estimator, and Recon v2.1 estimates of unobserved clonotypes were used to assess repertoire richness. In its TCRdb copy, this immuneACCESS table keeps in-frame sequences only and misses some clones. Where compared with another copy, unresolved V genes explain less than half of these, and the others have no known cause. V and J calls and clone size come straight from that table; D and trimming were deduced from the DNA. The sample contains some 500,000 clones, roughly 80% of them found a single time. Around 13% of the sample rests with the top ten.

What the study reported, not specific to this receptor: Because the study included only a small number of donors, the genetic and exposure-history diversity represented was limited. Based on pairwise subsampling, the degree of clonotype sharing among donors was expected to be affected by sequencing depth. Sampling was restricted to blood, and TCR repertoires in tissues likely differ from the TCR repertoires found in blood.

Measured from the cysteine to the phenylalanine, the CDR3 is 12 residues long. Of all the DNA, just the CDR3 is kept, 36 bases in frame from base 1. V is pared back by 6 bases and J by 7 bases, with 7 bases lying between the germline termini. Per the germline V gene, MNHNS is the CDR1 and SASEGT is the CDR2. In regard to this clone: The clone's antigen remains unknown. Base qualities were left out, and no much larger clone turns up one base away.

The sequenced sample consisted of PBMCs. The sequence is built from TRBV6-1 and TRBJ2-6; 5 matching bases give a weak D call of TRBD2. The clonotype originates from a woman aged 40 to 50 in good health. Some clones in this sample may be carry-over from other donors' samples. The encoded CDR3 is CASRAGANVLTF. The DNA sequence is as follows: TGTGCCAGCAGGGCGGGCGCCAACGTCCTGACTTTC.